The 15 T cell receptor beta chains in this list originate from one sample, sequenced in a study of cytomegalovirus exposure and HLA in healthy donors. PCR primers comprised 60 Vbeta and 13 Jbeta primers. The table came from immunoSEQ multiplex PCR; TCRdb's copy has only in-frame clones and leaves some out. The table has more than 130,000 clones, 80% seen once; the top ten hold 4.5% to 6.5%. The sample was PBMCs. The receptors shown here come from a male donor in good health and CMV-seronegative.

The chain employs TRBV4-1 and TRBJ2-7, with no clear D. Germline assignment: CDR1 MGHRA and CDR2 YSYEKL. Trimming took 5 bases from V and 6 from J, leaving 8 bases between them. The CDR3 length is 11 residues. CDR3 sequence reads: CASSYIFEQYF. CDR3 sequence (DNA): TGCGCCAGCAGCTATATATTCGAGCAGTACTTC.

The gene calls are TRBV4-2 and TRBJ2-3, with 8 positions matching TRBD2. Germline assignment: CDR1 LGHNA and CDR2 YNFKEQ. The junction had 5 bases not matched to a gene; V was cut back by 4 bases and J by 5 bases. The CDR3 length is 14 residues. The CDR3 DNA reads TGTGCCAGCAGCCGTCCGGGGGGGTTAGATACGCAGTATTTT. This codes for CASSRPGGLDTQYF.

The gene calls are TRBV7-9 and TRBJ1-1, with 8 bases lining up with TRBD1. CDR3 length equals 16 residues. CDR1 SEHNR and CDR2 FQNEAQ come from the germline V gene (reference sequence). J gave up 1 base and V 5 bases, and 9 bases lay outside the gene matches. CDR3 nucleotide sequence: TGTGCCAGCAGCCGGATGACAGGGGTAGGGAACACTGAAGCTTTCTTT. It yields the protein CASSRMTGVGNTEAFF.

The chain links TRBV29-1 to TRBJ1-2; tentative D call: TRBD1 (5 bases). The CDR3 extends over 13 amino acids. CDR1 is SQVTM, CDR2 ANQGSEA, per germline. Between the trimmed V and J ends, which lost 6 bases and 3 bases, there was a span of 14 bases. CDR3: CSVRTLDDYGYTF. The CDR3, as DNA: TGCAGCGTCAGGACACTGGACGACTATGGCTACACCTTC.

This clone came up once. J is TRBJ1-2 and V is TRBV5-4, with D uncertain. V was cut by 0 bases and J by 2 bases, with 11 bases left in between. This CDR3 has 15 residues. Germline CDR1 and CDR2: SGHNT and YYREEE (reference sequence). CDR3 in amino acids: CASSLVVGVNYGYTF. The CDR3 bases are TGTGCCAGCAGCTTGGTTGTGGGAGTAAACTATGGCTACACCTTC.

There are a few counts of this clone. The rearrangement joins TRBV7-2 to TRBJ2-7; D not resolved. The CDR3 length is 13 residues. Trimming took off 2 bases at V and 3 bases at J, with 8 bases between the two ends. In germline, CDR1 is SGHTA, CDR2 FQGNSA. In nucleotides, the CDR3 is TGTGCCAGCAGCTTAAGTCCTATCTACGAGCAGTACTTC. Its translation: CASSLSPIYEQYF.

The chain recombines TRBV27 with TRBJ2-7; 8 bases are shared with TRBD1. Germline assignment: CDR1 MNHEY and CDR2 SMNVEV (reference sequence). The CDR3 has 14 residues. V was clipped by 6 bases and J by 3 bases; unmatched bases: 7. The CDR3 sequence is CASRSYRGDYEQYF. For the CDR3, the DNA is TGTGCCAGCAGGTCCTACAGGGGGGACTACGAGCAGTACTTC.

V and J are TRBV13 and TRBJ2-2; 7 bases are a match to TRBD1. The CDR3 covers 15 residues. Per the germline V gene, CDR1 is PRHDT and CDR2 is FYEKMQ (reference sequence). Trimming took 3 bases from V and 0 from J; bases not matched to a gene: 1. The CDR3 spells CASSFQGANTGELFF. DNA for the CDR3: TGTGCCAGCAGCTTCCAGGGGGCGAACACCGGGGAGCTGTTTTTT. The full variable domain, in which reference TRBV13 and TRBJ2-2 provide the parts outside the CDR3, is AAGVIQSPRHLIKEKRETATLKCYPIPRHDTVYWYQQGPGQDPQFLISFYEKMQSDKGSIPDRFSAQQFSDYHSELNMSSLELGDSALYFCASSFQGANTGELFFGEGSRLTVL.

The chain recombines TRBV7-2 with TRBJ2-1, with D perhaps matching TRBD1 (6 bases). V was shortened by 7 bases and J by 4 bases, with 20 bases between the two germline ends. Per the germline V gene, CDR1 is SGHTA and CDR2 is FQGNSA. The CDR3 has 16 residues. CDR3 sequence reads: CASTNLQGLFYNEQFF. As DNA, the CDR3 is TGTGCCAGCACCAACCTACAGGGCCTTTTTTACAATGAGCAGTTCTTC.

The rearrangement uses TRBV19 and TRBJ2-7; 7 bases map to TRBD1. Germline loops: CDR1 LNHDA, CDR2 SQIVND (reference sequence). This CDR3 is built from 17 residues. With V trimmed by 3 bases and J by 6 bases, 17 bases remained unmatched. The CDR3 DNA sequence: TGTGCCAGTAGTATTGGGGTTGACGGGACAGCCATGTCCGAGCAGTACTTC. Protein: CASSIGVDGTAMSEQYF.

V usage is TRBV7-3 and J usage is TRBJ1-2; D is possibly TRBD1 (6 bases). The CDR3 totals 14 residues. The ends were cut back, 0 bases at V and 6 bases at J, with 11 bases in the middle. Germline-derived CDR1 and CDR2 are SGHTA and FQGTGA. CDR3 amino acids: CASSLTAGADGYTF. Here the CDR3 DNA reads TGTGCCAGCAGCTTAACTGCGGGGGCGGATGGCTACACCTTC.

Regarding this clone: An end of the junction does not agree with germline; a read error may underlie this. The chain links TRBV7-7 to TRBJ2-5, with 7 bases aligning to TRBD2. The CDR3 runs to 15 residues. Germline V CDR1 and CDR2: SSHAT, FNYEAQ (reference sequence). The DNA of the CDR3 is TGTGCTAGCAGCTTAGAGCGGGGTCCGGGGGAGACCCAGTACTTC. This encodes CASSLERGPGETQYF.

The V call is TRBV4-1, the J call TRBJ1-5; D is undetermined. CDR1 is MGHRA and CDR2 is YSYEKL in the germline V gene. The V and J ends lost 1 base and 5 bases respectively, with 6 bases between them. CDR3 length: 13 residues. In DNA form, the CDR3 reads TGCGCCAGCAGCCAAGTCTCCGATCAGCCCCAGCATTTT. Translation gives CASSQVSDQPQHF.

This chain connects TRBV4-1 to TRBJ1-3; D is ambiguous. CDR3 length equals 15 residues. Germline CDR1 MGHRA, CDR2 YSYEKL. Deletions cut 3 bases from V and 4 bases from J, with 13 bases between. CDR3 DNA: TGCGCCAGCAGCCAGCAGGCCGTTCGGGGAAACACCATATATTTT. Translated: CASSQQAVRGNTIYF.

V is TRBV5-5 and J is TRBJ1-3, with D tentatively TRBD1 (5 bases). The CDR3 is made up of 15 amino acids. V lost 4 bases and J 0 bases, leaving 11 bases between the germline ends. The germline V gene has CDR1 SGHKS and CDR2 YYEKEE (reference sequence). The CDR3 DNA reads as TGTGCCAGCAGCCGGGACTTAGGCTCTGGAAACACCATATATTTT. It codes for CASSRDLGSGNTIYF.